The clone carrying this TCR beta chain was observed a few times. Its antigen remains unknown. TCRdb called the 5' RACE reads again in MiXCR, with one record for every CDR3 protein. Among some 390,000 distinct CDR3 sequences, about 17% were seen once, and the ten largest hold roughly a sixth. The entry originates in a study of T cells after yellow fever vaccination. Study-level background: It was SMART-Seq v4 Ultra Low Input that prepared the fractions with low cell numbers.

Study-wide points: Though weaker, the secondary response peaked faster, on day 5 versus 15.

CDR3 size: 14 residues. Germline assignment: CDR1 SGHRS and CDR2 YFSETQ. V gave up 7 bases and J gave up 6 bases; unmatched junction bases: 9. The chain uses TRBV5-1 and TRBJ2-3; 9 bases fit TRBD1. The sequencing used PBMCs, collected before the yellow fever booster vaccination. This clonotype was obtained from a young man who received the YFV17D yellow fever vaccine. This chain's CDR3 is CASGGQGPPDTQYF. The CDR3 region has the DNA TGCGCCAGCGGGGGACAGGGACCCCCGGATACGCAGTATTTT.